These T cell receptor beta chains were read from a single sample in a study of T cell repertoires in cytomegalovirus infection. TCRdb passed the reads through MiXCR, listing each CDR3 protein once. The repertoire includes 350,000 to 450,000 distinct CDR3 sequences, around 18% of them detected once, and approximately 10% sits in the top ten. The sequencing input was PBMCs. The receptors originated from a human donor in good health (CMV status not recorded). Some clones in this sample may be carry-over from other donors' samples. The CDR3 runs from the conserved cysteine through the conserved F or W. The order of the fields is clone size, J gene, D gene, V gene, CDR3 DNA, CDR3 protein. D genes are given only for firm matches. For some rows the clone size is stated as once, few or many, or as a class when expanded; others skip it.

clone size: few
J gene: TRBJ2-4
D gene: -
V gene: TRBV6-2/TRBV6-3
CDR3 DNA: TGTGCCAGCAGTTCTGACAGGTCGAAAAACATTCAGTACTTC
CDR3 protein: CASSSDRSKNIQYF

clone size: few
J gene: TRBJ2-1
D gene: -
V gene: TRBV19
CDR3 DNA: TGTGCCAGTAGTATGGGGTCCTACATAGACAATGAGCAGTTCTTC
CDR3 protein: CASSMGSYIDNEQFF

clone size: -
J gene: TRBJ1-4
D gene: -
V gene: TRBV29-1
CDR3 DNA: TGCAGCGTTGGAGCAGGCGGTGAAAAACTGTTTTTT
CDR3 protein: CSVGAGGEKLFF

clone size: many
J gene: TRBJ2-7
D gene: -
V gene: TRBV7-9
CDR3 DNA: TGTGCCAGCAGCTTAGGACAGGAGCAGTACTTC
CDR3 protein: CASSLGQEQYF

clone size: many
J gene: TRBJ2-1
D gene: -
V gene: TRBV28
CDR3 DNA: TGTGCCAGCAGTTTAAGGGCTAGAGCTGAGCAGTTCTTC
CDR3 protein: CASSLRARAEQFF

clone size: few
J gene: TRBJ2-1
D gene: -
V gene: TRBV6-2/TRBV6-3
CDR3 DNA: TGTGCCAGCAGTTACGAATCAGGATACAATGAGCAGTTCTTC
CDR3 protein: CASSYESGYNEQFF

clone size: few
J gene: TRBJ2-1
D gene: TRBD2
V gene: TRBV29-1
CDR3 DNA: TGCAGCGTTCAAGCGGGGAAGGGACTCGGTGAGCAGTTCTTC
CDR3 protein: CSVQAGKGLGEQFF

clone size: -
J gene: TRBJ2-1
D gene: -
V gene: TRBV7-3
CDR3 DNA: TGTGCCAGCAGCTTCTCGGCGGGCTACAATGAGCAGTTCTTC
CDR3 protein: CASSFSAGYNEQFF

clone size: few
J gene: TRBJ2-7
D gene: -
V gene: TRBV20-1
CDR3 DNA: TGCAGTGCTAGAGAGTCCTTAACCTACGAGCAGTACTTC
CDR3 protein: CSARESLTYEQYF

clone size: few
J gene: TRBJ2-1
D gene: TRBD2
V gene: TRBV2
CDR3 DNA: TGTGCCAGCAAAGGACTAGCGGGAGCCGGGTCCTACAATGAGCAGTTCTTC
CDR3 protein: CASKGLAGAGSYNEQFF

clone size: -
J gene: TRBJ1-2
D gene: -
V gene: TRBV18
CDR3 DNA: TGTGCCAGCTCACCGTGGCAGAGGCACGTCTATGGCTACACCTTC
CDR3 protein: CASSPWQRHVYGYTF

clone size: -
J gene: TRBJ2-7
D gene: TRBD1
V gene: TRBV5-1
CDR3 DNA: TGCGCCAGCGGATCCGGGACAGAATACGAGCAGTACTTC
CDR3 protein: CASGSGTEYEQYF

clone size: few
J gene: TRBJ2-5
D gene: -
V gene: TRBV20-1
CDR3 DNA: TGCAGTGCTCTCGGTCCGGCGGGGACCCAGTACTTC
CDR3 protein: CSALGPAGTQYF

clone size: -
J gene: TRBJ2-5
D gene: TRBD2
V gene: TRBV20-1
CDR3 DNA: TGCTCTTCGGGGGGGCGCTTCGAGACCCAGTACTTC
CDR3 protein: CSSGGRFETQYF

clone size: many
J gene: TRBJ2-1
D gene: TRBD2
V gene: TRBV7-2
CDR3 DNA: TGTGCCAGCAGCTCTTCGGCGGGGGGGCTGTACAATGAGCAGTTCTTC
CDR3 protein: CASSSSAGGLYNEQFF

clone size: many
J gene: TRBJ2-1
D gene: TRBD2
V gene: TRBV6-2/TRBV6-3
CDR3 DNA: TGTGCCAGCAGCGCTAATAGCGGGGCGGCCTACAATGAGCAGTTCTTC
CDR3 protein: CASSANSGAAYNEQFF

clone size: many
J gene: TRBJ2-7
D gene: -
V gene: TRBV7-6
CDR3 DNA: TGTGCCAGCAGCTTAGCGTCCGGATTCTACGAGCAGTACTTC
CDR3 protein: CASSLASGFYEQYF

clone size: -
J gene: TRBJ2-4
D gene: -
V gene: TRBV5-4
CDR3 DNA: TGTGCCAGCAGCCCGACGCAGGCCAAAAACATTCAGTACTTC
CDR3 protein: CASSPTQAKNIQYF

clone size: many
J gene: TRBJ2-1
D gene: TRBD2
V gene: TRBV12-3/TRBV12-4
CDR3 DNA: TGTGCCAGCAGCCGTGGGACTAGCGGGAGCTCCTACAATGAGCAGTTCTTC
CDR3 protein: CASSRGTSGSSYNEQFF

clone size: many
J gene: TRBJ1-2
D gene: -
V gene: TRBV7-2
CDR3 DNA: TGTGCCAGCAGCACTAACTATGGCTACACCTTC
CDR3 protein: CASSTNYGYTF

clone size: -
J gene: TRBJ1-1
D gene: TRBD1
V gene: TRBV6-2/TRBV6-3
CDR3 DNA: TGTGCCAGCAGGGCCGGGACAGGGCTTGGTGAAGCTTTCTTT
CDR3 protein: CASRAGTGLGEAFF

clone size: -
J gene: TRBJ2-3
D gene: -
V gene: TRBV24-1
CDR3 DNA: TGTGCCACCAGTGATTTAGCGGGACAGAGCACAGATACGCAGTATTTT
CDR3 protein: CATSDLAGQSTDTQYF

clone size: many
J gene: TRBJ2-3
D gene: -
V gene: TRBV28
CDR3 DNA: TGTGCCAGCACCCTGGAGTCGGGACTCCAATATAACACAGATACGCAGTATTTT
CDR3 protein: CASTLESGLQYNTDTQYF

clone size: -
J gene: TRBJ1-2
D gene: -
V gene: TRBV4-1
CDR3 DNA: TGCACCAGCAGCCAAGATGTAGGCCAGCCCAGCCCCTATGGTGGCTACACCTTC
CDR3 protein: CTSSQDVGQPSPYGGYTF